This TCR beta chain was observed in a study of blood T cell repertoires in COVID-19. Germline V gene data show CDR1 as MNHEY and CDR2 as SVGAGI. CDR3 length equals 14 residues. Trimming shortened V by 5 bases and J by 7 bases, and 17 bases separated the two germline ends. This clone was recorded only once. Clinical history reported by participants formed the basis on which cohorts were assigned. Sequenced by immunoSEQ multiplex PCR; TCRdb stores in-frame clones only, minus some. The sample consists of roughly 350,000 clones, about 92% of them appearing once. Input material: PBMCs or T cells enriched from blood (not recorded which). The sequence was collected from a woman aged 25-40 years who had recovered from COVID-19. The chain links TRBV6-5 to TRBJ1-1; tentative D call: TRBD1 (5 bases). The CDR3 sequence is CASSRSQGHLEAFF. The DNA of the CDR3 is TGTGCCAGCAGTCGCTCCCAGGGCCACCTTGAAGCTTTCTTT.